This T cell receptor (beta chain) derives from a study of identical twins. TCRdb independently ran MiXCR on the 5' RACE reads; one entry per CDR3 protein. This repertoire shows 460,000 or so distinct CDR3 sequences, 12% to 15% found once; its top ten account for about 0.52%. About this clonotype itself: Its specificity is not known.

Findings of the study overall: These conclusions were based on statistical analysis (cross-sectional, not following the same donors). Surplus twin overlap in beta out-of-frame sequences was less pronounced.

The CDR3 has 16 amino acids. Germline V CDR1 and CDR2: MDHEN, SYDVKM. The trim removed 3 bases at V and 7 bases at J, leaving 10 bases unmatched. These same records also appear under a second study, on yellow fever vaccine responses in identical twins.

This receptor was taken from a woman aged 18-29 years in good health. Sample: CD4+ T cells sorted from blood. The J gene is TRBJ2-1, the V gene TRBV28, with TRBD2 identical over 9 bases. The CDR3 bases are TGTGCCAGCAGTTTCTCCGGTAGCGGGAGTCGAAATGAGCAGTTCTTC. Translated, it gives CASSFSGSGSRNEQFF. The full variable domain, rest sourced from reference TRBV28 and TRBJ2-1, is DVKVTQSSRYLVKRTGEKVFLECVQDMDHENMFWYRQDPGLGLRLIYFSYDVKMKEKGDIPEGYSVSREKKERFSLILESASTNQTSMYLCASSFSGSGSRNEQFFGPGTRLTVL.